The subject of this entry is one T cell receptor beta chain. The sample is drawn from a study of control samples from healthy donors and cancer patients. This CDR3 contains 14 residues. V was pared by 0 bases and J by 0 bases, with 4 bases between. Germline V lookup: CDR1 SGHKS, CDR2 YYEKEE (reference sequence). TCRdb keeps only in-frame clones here, not all; method: immunoSEQ multiplex PCR. The table shows 150,000 to 200,000 clones, with more than 90% occurring only once. The rearrangement joins TRBV5-5 to TRBJ1-5, with D unclear. The material sequenced was blood. The TCR was taken from a man aged 25 to 40 in good health. The CDR3 here is CASSLGASNQPQHF. CDR3 nucleotides: TGTGCCAGCAGCTTGGGGGCTAGCAATCAGCCCCAGCATTTT.